The clone carrying this T cell receptor (beta chain) was picked up a small number of times. What it binds is not known. The data were obtained in a study of blood T cells in healthy people across ages. Study outcomes and limitations: With age, beta diversity per million T cells declined roughly linearly, significantly by approximately 40.

With a J-beta primer mix and a sample-barcoded 5' primer, a second PCR ran about 7 to 11 cycles. Each CDR3 protein gets one entry after TCRdb re-called the 5' RACE reads with MiXCR. The data hold about 640,000 distinct CDR3 sequences, with roughly 58% observed a single time. This CDR3 spans 13 amino acids. The junction had 7 bases not matched to a gene; V was cut back by 7 bases and J by 2 bases. Germline V gene lookup returns CDR1 SQVTM and CDR2 ANQGSEA. This TCR was recovered from a man between 60 and 75 years old in good health. The sample consisted of blood. The rearrangement links TRBV29-1 to TRBJ1-1; 7 positions match TRBD1. In DNA, the CDR3 is TGCAGCGCTGGGACAGCCCCTAACACTGAAGCTTTCTTT. This encodes CSAGTAPNTEAFF.